This TCR beta chain was profiled in a study of vaccination and CD4 T cells after COVID-19. Study overall: The study collected post-vaccine samples a median 72 days after dose two, with a range of 14 to 241.

A remark on this clonotype: Its matching antigen is unknown.

The treatment was: approximately nine-day PBMC culture with coronavirus spike peptide pools or control peptides (ViraFEST assay). CD4+ T cells that came from the unexposed donor were collected before the COVID-19 pandemic (2011-2018). The assay that was used to sequence DNA from cultured CD4+ T cells was the Oncomine TCR Beta short-read assay. In TCRdb, the PCR reads were re-called with MiXCR into one record per CDR3 protein. The sample has under 8,000 distinct CDR3 sequences, approximately 48% seen once; the top ten hold roughly a quarter. Trimming took 4 bases from V and 8 from J; bases not matched to a gene: 14. The CDR3 sequence is 16 residues long. CDR1 is SGHDN and CDR2 is FVKESK in the germline V gene.

The V call is TRBV14, the J call TRBJ2-1; 7 nucleotides agree with TRBD2. The TCR originated in a human donor in good health. Specimen: CD4+ T cells from blood, cultured in vitro. DNA of the CDR3: TGTGCCAGCAGCCTATCTGGGTGGGAGGGCGACGATGAGCAGTTCTTC. This codes for CASSLSGWEGDDEQFF.